The 15 T cell receptor beta chains given below trace back to one sample, sequenced in a study of blood T cell repertoires in COVID-19. Sequenced by immunoSEQ multiplex PCR; TCRdb stores in-frame clones only, minus some. The data contain approximately 200,000 clones, less than 85% of them singletons. The material sequenced was PBMCs or T cells enriched from blood (not recorded which). Receptors were obtained from a woman in her twenties or thirties who had recovered from COVID-19.

The chain uses TRBV14 and TRBJ1-2; possibly TRBD1 for D (6 bases). Trimming cost V 1 base and J 4 bases, with 13 bases left between them. Germline-derived CDR1 and CDR2 are SGHDN and FVKESK. The CDR3 has 15 residues. The CDR3 reads CASSQGGGPVYGYTF. The CDR3 DNA reads as TGTGCCAGCAGCCAAGGTGGGGGCCCTGTCTATGGCTACACCTTC.

V and J are TRBV7-8 and TRBJ2-7; 7 bases map to TRBD2. V was pared by 8 bases and J by 4 bases, with 8 bases of the junction left unmatched. Germline CDR1 is SGHVS and CDR2 is FQNEAQ. The CDR3 spans 13 residues. Written as DNA, the CDR3 is TGTGCCAGCGCCACCCGGCGGGGGTACGAGCAGTACGTC. This sequence encodes CASATRRGYEQYV.

In this sample, this clone turned up once. V and J are TRBV7-2 and TRBJ2-3; D not certain. The V gene's germline CDR1 is SGHTA and CDR2 FQGNSA. The length of the CDR3 is 11 residues. Trimming removed 8 bases from V and 2 bases from J, with 5 bases in between. CDR3: CASGATDTQYF. As DNA, the CDR3 is TGTGCCAGCGGAGCCACAGATACGCAGTATTTT.

This chain connects TRBV28 to TRBJ1-6; 7 bases agree with TRBD1. The CDR3 loop spans 16 amino acids. Per the germline V gene, CDR1 is MDHEN and CDR2 is SYDVKM. Trimming cost V 2 bases and J 6 bases; bases outside gene matches: 7. The DNA of the CDR3 is TGTGCCAGCAGTTTAATCGGGACAGCCCGTAATTCACCCCTCCACTTT. Translated: CASSLIGTARNSPLHF.

The CDR3: CASSQPYRGEYEQYF. In DNA, the CDR3 is TGTGCCAGCAGCCAGCCCTACAGGGGCGAGTACGAGCAGTACTTC. The chain uses TRBV5-4 and TRBJ2-7, with 7 bases matching TRBD1. V was clipped by 4 bases and J by 4 bases; unmatched bases: 11. Germline-derived CDR1 and CDR2 are SGHNT and YYREEE (reference sequence). CDR3 length: 15 residues.

The chain has TRBV3-1 (or the pseudogene TRBV3-2) and TRBJ1-2, with TRBD1 as a possible D gene (6 bases). V lost 5 bases, J lost 2 bases, and 15 bases lay in between. The length of the CDR3 is 15 residues. Germline assignment: CDR1 LGHDT and CDR2 YNNKEL (reference sequence). The CDR3 here is CASSLRTVGNYGYTF. The CDR3 coding sequence is TGTGCCAGCAGCTTACGGACAGTCGGGAACTATGGCTACACCTTC.

CDR3: CASTGGLGETQYF. DNA for the CDR3: TGCGCCAGCACCGGAGGTCTGGGGGAGACCCAGTACTTC. The chain uses TRBV10-1 and TRBJ2-5, with a tentative D call TRBD2 (5 bases). This CDR3 spans 13 amino acids. Germline V CDR1 and CDR2: WNHNN, SYGVQD (reference sequence). Trimming removed 7 bases at V and 5 bases at J, with 14 bases between.

This chain joins TRBV4-1 and TRBJ1-4, with no clear D. Germline V gene sequence: CDR1 MGHRA, CDR2 YSYEKL. V dropped 4 bases and J dropped 1 base, with 10 bases sitting between them. The CDR3 runs 15 residues. In DNA form, the CDR3 reads TGCGCCAGCAGCCTGTTGAGGGTAACTAATGAAAAACTGTTTTTT. Protein: CASSLLRVTNEKLFF.

This clone was seen a single time. The chain joins TRBV2 to TRBJ2-7, with a tentative D call TRBD2 (5 bases). V was pared by 8 bases and J by 3 bases, with 14 bases between. This CDR3 has 13 residues. Germline V gene lookup returns CDR1 SNHLY and CDR2 FYNNEI. CDR3 sequence: CASRRYRDYEQYF. The CDR3 nucleotides are TGTGCCAGCCGGAGGTATCGGGACTACGAGCAGTACTTC.

The gene calls are TRBV27 and TRBJ1-2; 9 positions agree with TRBD1. Germline CDR1 is MNHEY and CDR2 is SMNVEV (reference sequence). The CDR3 contains 13 residues. V lost 2 bases to trimming and J lost 5 bases; unmatched junction nucleotides: 0. The CDR3 loop reads CASSLGTGYGYTF. CDR3 nucleotide sequence: TGTGCCAGCAGTTTAGGGACAGGGTATGGCTACACCTTC.

This chain links TRBV7-9 with TRBJ2-7; D ambiguous. The CDR3 sequence is 13 residues long. The germline V gene encodes CDR1 SEHNR and CDR2 FQNEAQ (reference sequence). V lost 2 bases and J 2 bases, leaving 7 bases between the germline ends. The CDR3 DNA sequence: TGTGCCAGCAGCTTATCGGTTCCCTACGAGCAGTACTTC. It is translated as CASSLSVPYEQYF.

The chain is built from TRBV28 and TRBJ1-2; D is unclear. Trimming removed 5 bases at V and 2 bases at J, with 18 bases between. The germline V gene encodes CDR1 MDHEN and CDR2 SYDVKM. CDR3 size: 16 residues. DNA for the CDR3: TGTGCCAGCAGTCACCAGCCCAGGACGGGAAACTATGGCTACACCTTC. Amino acid sequence: CASSHQPRTGNYGYTF.

The genes are TRBV28 and TRBJ1-1; D unresolved. The germline CDR1 and CDR2 sequences are MDHEN and SYDVKM. The CDR3 spans 14 residues. V lost 4 bases, J lost 0 bases, and 9 bases lay in between. DNA of the CDR3: TGTGCCAGCAGTTGGTGGAGGCTGAACACTGAAGCTTTCTTT. Protein product: CASSWWRLNTEAFF.

The J gene is TRBJ1-3, the V gene TRBV19; D remains ambiguous. Trimming removed 9 bases from V and 4 bases from J, with 13 bases in between. This CDR3 comprises 13 residues. From germline, CDR1 is LNHDA and CDR2 SQIVND (reference sequence). The CDR3 is CASRSEPGNTIYF. The CDR3 coding sequence is TGTGCCAGCCGGAGCGAGCCCGGAAACACCATATATTTT.

The V and J genes are TRBV5-1 and TRBJ2-2; D is possibly TRBD1 (5 bases). V was trimmed by 0 bases and J by 4 bases, leaving 19 bases between them. The germline gives CDR1 SGHRS, CDR2 YFSETQ. This CDR3 has 18 residues. Here the CDR3 reads CASSLVGSAGIGTGELFF. In DNA, the CDR3 is TGCGCCAGCAGCTTGGTAGGTTCGGCAGGGATTGGCACCGGGGAGCTGTTTTTT.